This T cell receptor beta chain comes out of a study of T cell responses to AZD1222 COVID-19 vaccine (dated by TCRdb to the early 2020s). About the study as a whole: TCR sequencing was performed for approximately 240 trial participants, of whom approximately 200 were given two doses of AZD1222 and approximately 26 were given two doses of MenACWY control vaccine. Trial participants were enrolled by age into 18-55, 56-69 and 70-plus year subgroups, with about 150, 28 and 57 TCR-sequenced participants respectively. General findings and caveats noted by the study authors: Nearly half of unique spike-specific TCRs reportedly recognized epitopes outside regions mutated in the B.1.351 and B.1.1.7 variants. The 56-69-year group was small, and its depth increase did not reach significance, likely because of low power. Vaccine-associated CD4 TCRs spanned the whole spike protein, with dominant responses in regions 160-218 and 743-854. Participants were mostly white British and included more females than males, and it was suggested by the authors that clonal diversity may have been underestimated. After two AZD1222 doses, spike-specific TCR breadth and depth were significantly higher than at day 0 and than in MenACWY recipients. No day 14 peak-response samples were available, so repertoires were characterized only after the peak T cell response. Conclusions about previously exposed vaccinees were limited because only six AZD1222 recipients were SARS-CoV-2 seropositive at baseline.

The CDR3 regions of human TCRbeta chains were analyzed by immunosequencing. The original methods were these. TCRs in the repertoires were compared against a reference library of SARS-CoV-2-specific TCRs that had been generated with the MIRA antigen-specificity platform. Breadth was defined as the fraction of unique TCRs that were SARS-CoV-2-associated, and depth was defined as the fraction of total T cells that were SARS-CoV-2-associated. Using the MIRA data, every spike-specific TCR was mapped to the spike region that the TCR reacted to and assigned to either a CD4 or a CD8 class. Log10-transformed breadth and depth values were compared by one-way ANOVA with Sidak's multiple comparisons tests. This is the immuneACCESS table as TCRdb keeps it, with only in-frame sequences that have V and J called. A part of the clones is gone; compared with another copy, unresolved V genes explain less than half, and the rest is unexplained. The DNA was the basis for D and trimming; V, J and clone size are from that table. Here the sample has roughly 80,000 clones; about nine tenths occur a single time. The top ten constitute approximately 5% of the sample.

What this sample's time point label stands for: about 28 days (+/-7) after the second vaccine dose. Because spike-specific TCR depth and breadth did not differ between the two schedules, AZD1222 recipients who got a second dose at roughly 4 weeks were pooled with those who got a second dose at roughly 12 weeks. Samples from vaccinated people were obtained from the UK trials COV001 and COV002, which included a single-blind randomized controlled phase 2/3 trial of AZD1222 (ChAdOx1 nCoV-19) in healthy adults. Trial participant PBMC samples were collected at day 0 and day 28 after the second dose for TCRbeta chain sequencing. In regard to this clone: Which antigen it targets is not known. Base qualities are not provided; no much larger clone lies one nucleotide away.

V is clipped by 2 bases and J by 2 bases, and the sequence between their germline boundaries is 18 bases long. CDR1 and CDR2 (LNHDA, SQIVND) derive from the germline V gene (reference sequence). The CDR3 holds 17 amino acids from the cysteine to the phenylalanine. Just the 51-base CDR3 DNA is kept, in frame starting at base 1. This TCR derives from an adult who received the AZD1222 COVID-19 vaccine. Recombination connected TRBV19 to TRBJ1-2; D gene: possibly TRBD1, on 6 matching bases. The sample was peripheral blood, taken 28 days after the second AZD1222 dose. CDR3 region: CASSIIGTRTFNYGYTF. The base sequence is TGTGCCAGTAGTATAATCGGGACACGGACTTTCAACTATGGCTACACCTTC.